What follows is one T cell receptor (beta chain) and its context. Its antigen is currently not known. Base qualities are not recorded, but no much larger clone differs from it by a single base. These data come from a study of cytomegalovirus exposure and HLA in healthy donors (dated by TCRdb to the late 2010s). Context from the whole study: According to an earlier analysis of around 600 of the donors, some 170 million T cells yielded roughly 110 million unique TCR beta sequences and 250 to 350 Gb of sequence data. An early release covering roughly 600 HLA-typed donors comprised about 320 gigabases of sequencing data and roughly 85 million unique TCR sequences. Of the 300 to 500 genotyped donors, roughly 80% were placed in the genetic ancestry cluster associated with self-reported Caucasian donors. The aim of the study was to test whether cataloging public T cell receptors could identify signatures of past pathogen exposure. The study profiled the T cell repertoires of about 640 subjects by immunosequencing and related them to cytomegalovirus serostatus. Besides the first cohort of more than 650 subjects, a separate validation cohort made up of 95 to 150 different subjects was used. To predict cytomegalovirus infection status, the study brought together high-throughput TCR immunosequencing, statistical association of individual TCRs with disease status, and machine learning. In a later analysis, previously published TCR beta repertoires from more than 500 donors were re-analyzed and high-resolution HLA genotyping was added so that TCR occurrence patterns could be studied. The later analysis used no new phenotypic data to find candidate immune exposures, relying instead on TCR beta sequences and their occurrence across donors. In an earlier analysis of 587 of the donors, high-throughput TCR beta sequencing was used to judge whether each TCR beta V gene segment behaved as functional or pseudogenic. Donor age, sex, ethnicity and CMV serostatus were collected together with the repertoire data. A later genetic analysis used genome-wide SNP genotypes for about 55% of the 666 donors, treating that subset as a discovery cohort. All discovery cohort repertoires had been generated on a single sequencing platform. Both class I and class II loci were covered by HLA typing, at four-digit resolution. Typing coverage differed by locus: A, B, C, DRB1 and DQB1 were typed in about 629-640 donors, DQA1 in 522, DPA1 in some 570, and DPB1 in 472. Because of strong linkage in the cohort, a few DR-DQ haplotypes were treated as single units for association and clustering. Among some 400 genotyped donors of the cohort, an average of roughly 240,000 unique TCR beta nucleotide sequences were sequenced per donor, 15% to 20% of them non-productive.

On the study overall, not on this receptor specifically: Only TCR beta chains were sequenced in this cohort, and the absence of alpha or paired-chain data limited detectable features. The only immune exposure information available for the cohort was CMV serostatus. It was suggested by the authors that the approach could potentially be generalized to other disease states and immunological phenotypes. Broadly in line with IMGT annotations, most TCR beta V segments showed up in productive rearrangements about 90% or about 30% of the time in an earlier analysis of several hundred of the donors. The study listed 150 to 200 TCR beta chains as associated with cytomegalovirus. In a later analysis, several top co-occurrence clusters were reported to appear linked to parvovirus B19, influenza, CMV and Epstein-Barr virus. In vitro tests confirmed that a few of the cytomegalovirus-associated TCR beta chains recognize cytomegalovirus antigens. When HLA alleles, especially DR and DQ, strongly co-occurred, TCR associations were difficult to assign to individual alleles. While some public TCRs were present in many individuals, most TCR sequences turned up only very rarely across donors. Compared with the roughly 710-donor mean, donors in an Asian-associated ancestry cluster had fewer N-insertions in productive TCRs, according to a later genetic analysis. In a later analysis, HLA-associated TCR beta chains showed more clonal expansion and lower generation probabilities than non-associated chains that were equally common. According to a later analysis, TCR association rates differed among HLA loci, with DRB1 alleles showing the most associated TCRs and HLA-C alleles showing the fewest. HLA typing was unavailable for some donors at each locus, so association tests used only the typed subset. At a false discovery rate of 0.05, a later analysis linked about 17,000 TCR beta sequences to specific HLA alleles. About 15 rarely observed V segments, including chromosome 9 orphons, were excluded from the earlier analysis of about 600 of the donors because counts were too low. A further reported finding was that TCR beta sequences accurately predicted the HLA-A and HLA-B alleles for most subjects in the first cohort. Sequencing depth was assumed to be roughly uniform across donors in the presence/absence analyses, though that assumption may not hold. A later genetic analysis associated a missense DCLRE1C variant with V-gene and J-gene trimming of TCR beta chains, and an independent cohort replicated the association. Some IMGT-functional V segments, including TRBV6-2 and TRBV6-3, could not be distinguished by the 87-base-pair reads and were therefore excluded. The classifier was reported to diagnose cytomegalovirus status with high specificity and sensitivity in both the original cohort and the validation cohort. Correlated functional status among segregating V segments might be attributable to linkage disequilibrium, but an unknown experimental factor could not be ruled out. A group of highly shared sequence variants was considered likely to be a technical artifact of the sequencing pipeline. Most CMV-associated TCR beta chains appeared to be HLA-restricted in a later analysis, and the HLA associations seemed to be driven largely by CMV exposure.

The CDR3 numbers 13 residues from cysteine through phenylalanine. Only the CDR3 portion is preserved as DNA: 39 bases, with reading frame beginning at the first base. V trim: 4 bases; J trim: 7 bases; unmatched bases: 7. CDR1 is given as SGHRS and CDR2 as YFSETQ, both from the germline V gene. Library preparation employed the immunoSEQ multiplex PCR assay. A mixture of 60 forward primers for TCR Vbeta segments and 13 reverse primers for TCR Jbeta segments was used in the multiplex PCR. Amplification of the CDR3 region of rearranged TCR beta genes was performed with a multiplex PCR assay on genomic DNA. The amplified TCR beta libraries were sequenced on the Illumina HiSeq System as 87-base-pair reads. Turning to the authors' computational methods: A later analysis counted about 80 million unique TCR beta chains across the 690 or so repertoires, and roughly 11 million of these chains were shared by at least two donors. Raw reads were error-corrected and collapsed into unique sequences with a nearest-neighbor algorithm that merged closely related sequences to remove PCR and sequencing errors. V, D and J gene segments were assigned by aligning CDR3 sequences to IMGT reference sequences. Each retained sequence needed at least a six-nucleotide match to both a V gene segment and a J gene segment. Rearrangements were called productive when the CDR3 lacked stop codons and stayed in frame with V and J; all others were non-productive. Following IMGT convention, CDR3 was defined as the stretch from the second conserved V-encoded cysteine to the conserved J-encoded phenylalanine. Sequences without an unambiguous match to a single V gene segment were excluded from the earlier analysis of over 500 of the donors. In an earlier analysis of several hundred of the donors, V segments were called functional above 56.7% productive rearrangements and were called segregating when the between-donor standard deviation exceeded 5%. To diagnose cytomegalovirus status from the catalog of TCR beta chain sequences, a statistical classification framework was built. V and J gene assignment, in a later analysis, came from comparing TCR nucleotide sequences with IMGT/GENE-DB human TR gene sequences. Using the TCRdist pipeline, a later analysis assigned CDR3 sequences along with most-parsimonious VDJ recombination scenarios. In a later analysis, every TCR beta chain was defined by the combination of its CDR3 amino acid sequence and its V-gene family, and reads without a unique V-gene family were dropped. In a later analysis, a few hundred highly shared, low-generation-probability nucleotide sequences were removed to address suspected cross-contamination and a sequencing artifact. In a later analysis, a clonal expansion index for each public chain was calculated from normalized within-repertoire ranks of inferred template counts. Generation probabilities in a later analysis came from a VDJ recombination model fitted to out-of-frame rearrangements, and those results were checked against IGoR. Hypergeometric tests were used in a later analysis to score TCR-TCR, TCR-HLA and TCR-CMV co-occurrence, with a repertoire-size bias correction applied to the TCR pairs. To estimate false discovery rates, a later analysis permuted the HLA or CMV assignments 20 times. In a later analysis, co-occurring TCRs were grouped using DBSCAN, with TCRdist sequence similarity added in when clustering inside HLA-allele-positive subsets. Co-occurrence clustering excluded repertoires with fewer than 30,000 or more than 120,000 public chains, plus five with anomalous nucleotide sharing. In TCRdb, the immuneACCESS table is reduced to in-frame sequences with V and J assigned. These tables do not hold every clone; where another copy was compared, an unresolved V gene accounts for under half, and the others remain unexplained. The V and J calls and the clone size are those of that table, but D and trimming were determined from the DNA. The sample contains approximately 210,000 clones, around 75% of them found a single time. The top ten constitute 0.39% of the sample.

The cohort comprised some 730 healthy bone marrow donors. Cohort members were all nominally healthy when sampled, although unrecorded immune exposures were likely present. The donor tested CMV seropositive and was one of the 289 seropositive cohort members. A peripheral blood sample was collected from each donor, and TCR beta sequencing was performed on peripheral blood mononuclear cells. The Qiagen DNeasy Blood Extraction Kit was used to extract genomic DNA from the blood cell samples. Sequencing input: PBMCs. This TCR came from a male donor in good health and CMV-seropositive. The V and J genes are TRBV5-1 and TRBJ2-7, with TRBD1 identical over 8 junction bases. In nucleotides, the sequence is TGCGCCAGCAGCGCCACTGGGACAGGAGAGCAGTACTTC. Its protein is CASSATGTGEQYF.